This is a list of T cell receptor beta chains from one sample in a study of blood T cell repertoires in COVID-19. Here immunoSEQ multiplex PCR was the method, and the copy in TCRdb shows in-frame clones only, minus some. The data contain under 250,000 clones, roughly 84% of them seen just once; the ten biggest clones take up about 1.5%. The specimen was peripheral blood. The origin of the receptors is a woman aged 35 to 49 who had recovered from COVID-19. Each CDR3 is given with its conserved first and last residue. The D gene is left open where the match is weak. Size values are once, few and many counts, or a class for expanded clones, and some rows have none.

j_call: TRBJ1-5; v_call: TRBV6-1; clone_size: -; d_call: -; cdr3_nt: TGTGCCAGCAGTGAAGTCGGTTTAGCGGGTCAGCCCCAGCATTTT; cdr3_aa: CASSEVGLAGQPQHF
j_call: TRBJ2-2; v_call: TRBV24-1; clone_size: few; d_call: -; cdr3_nt: TGTGCCACCAGTGAGAATAAAGGGGGGGACCCGCACACCGGGGAGCTGTTTTTT; cdr3_aa: CATSENKGGDPHTGELFF
j_call: TRBJ1-5; v_call: TRBV19; clone_size: many; d_call: -; cdr3_nt: TGTGCCAGTAGTCATCAGGGGCCTGGTCAGCCCCAGCATTTT; cdr3_aa: CASSHQGPGQPQHF
j_call: TRBJ1-5; v_call: TRBV3-1/TRBV3-2; clone_size: -; d_call: -; cdr3_nt: TGTGCCAGCAGCCAGTTTGGAGGTACGGGCAATCAGCCCCAGCATTTT; cdr3_aa: CASSQFGGTGNQPQHF
j_call: TRBJ2-7; v_call: TRBV7-9; clone_size: -; d_call: -; cdr3_nt: TGTGCCAGCAGCGTAGTATCAGGGACCTACGAGCAGTACTTC; cdr3_aa: CASSVVSGTYEQYF
j_call: TRBJ2-4; v_call: TRBV2; clone_size: -; d_call: TRBD1; cdr3_nt: TGTGCCAGCAGCGTCCCGGGACAGGGACTGGCGGCCAAAAACATTCAGTACTTC; cdr3_aa: CASSVPGQGLAAKNIQYF
j_call: TRBJ2-5; v_call: TRBV2; clone_size: -; d_call: -; cdr3_nt: TGTGCCAGCAGTCCTCCTATGACCCAGTACTTC; cdr3_aa: CASSPPMTQYF
j_call: TRBJ1-4; v_call: TRBV7-9; clone_size: -; d_call: -; cdr3_nt: TGTGCCAGCAGCTTAGGGGCAGGGGAAAAACTGTTTTTT; cdr3_aa: CASSLGAGEKLFF
j_call: TRBJ1-5; v_call: TRBV27; clone_size: -; d_call: -; cdr3_nt: TGTGCCAGCAGTCCCAAGTCGGGTTATAGCAATCAGCCCCAGCATTTT; cdr3_aa: CASSPKSGYSNQPQHF
j_call: TRBJ1-6; v_call: TRBV11-3; clone_size: -; d_call: -; cdr3_nt: TGTGCCAGCAGCTTAAGGCAGGGCAACTCACCCCTCCACTTT; cdr3_aa: CASSLRQGNSPLHF
j_call: TRBJ2-3; v_call: TRBV5-6; clone_size: -; d_call: TRBD2; cdr3_nt: TGTGCCAGCAGCTTGTCATTAGCGGGGGGAGATACGCAGTATTTT; cdr3_aa: CASSLSLAGGDTQYF
j_call: TRBJ1-2; v_call: TRBV30; clone_size: -; d_call: -; cdr3_nt: TGTGCCTGGAACACCAAGGAGTTATTTCCTAACTATGGCTACACCTTC; cdr3_aa: CAWNTKELFPNYGYTF
j_call: TRBJ2-1; v_call: TRBV9; clone_size: -; d_call: TRBD2; cdr3_nt: TGTGCCAGCAGCGTCGCGGGACTAGCGGTTCCTAATGAGCAGTTCTTC; cdr3_aa: CASSVAGLAVPNEQFF
j_call: TRBJ1-5; v_call: TRBV28; clone_size: few; d_call: TRBD1; cdr3_nt: TGTGCCAGCAGTCTCACAGGGGGAGGTTTGGAGCCCCAGCATTTT; cdr3_aa: CASSLTGGGLEPQHF
j_call: TRBJ1-1; v_call: TRBV6-5; clone_size: -; d_call: TRBD1; cdr3_nt: TGTGCCAGCAGTTACCTGGGACAGGGTTGGACTGAAGCTTTCTTT; cdr3_aa: CASSYLGQGWTEAFF
j_call: TRBJ1-5; v_call: TRBV5-6; clone_size: -; d_call: -; cdr3_nt: TGTGCCAGCAGCGGGGCCCCGGACCAGCCCCAGCATTTT; cdr3_aa: CASSGAPDQPQHF
j_call: TRBJ2-7; v_call: TRBV5-1; clone_size: -; d_call: -; cdr3_nt: TGCGCCAGCAGCCCCGGTGGACAGTTCCCCTCCTACGAGCAGTACTTC; cdr3_aa: CASSPGGQFPSYEQYF
j_call: TRBJ1-1; v_call: TRBV18; clone_size: -; d_call: TRBD1; cdr3_nt: TGTGCCAGCTCACCTAGGGGACAGGGGGCCTCTGAAGCTTTCTTT; cdr3_aa: CASSPRGQGASEAFF
j_call: TRBJ2-3; v_call: TRBV6-1; clone_size: -; d_call: TRBD2; cdr3_nt: TGTGCCAGCAGTGTCGCTAGCGGGGGTACCCGCACAGATACGCAGTATTTT; cdr3_aa: CASSVASGGTRTDTQYF
j_call: TRBJ1-6; v_call: TRBV5-6; clone_size: -; d_call: -; cdr3_nt: TGTGCCAGCAGCATTAGACGGGAACTTACCTCCTATAATTCACCCCTCCACTTT; cdr3_aa: CASSIRRELTSYNSPLHF
j_call: TRBJ2-2; v_call: TRBV4-2; clone_size: -; d_call: -; cdr3_nt: TGTGCCAGCAGCCAGGAGTCACTGAACACCGGGGAGCTGTTTTTT; cdr3_aa: CASSQESLNTGELFF
j_call: TRBJ2-1; v_call: TRBV7-3; clone_size: -; d_call: -; cdr3_nt: TGTGCCAGCAGCTTAACCCGGGAGGAGCAGTTCTTC; cdr3_aa: CASSLTREEQFF
j_call: TRBJ2-5; v_call: TRBV3-1/TRBV3-2; clone_size: -; d_call: -; cdr3_nt: TGTGCCAGCAGCCAAGTGACTAACCCTCTGGAGACCCAGTACTTC; cdr3_aa: CASSQVTNPLETQYF
j_call: TRBJ1-6; v_call: TRBV6-6; clone_size: few; d_call: TRBD1; cdr3_nt: TGTGCCAGCAGTCCAGACAGGGACAGCACCTATAATTCACCCCTCCACTTT; cdr3_aa: CASSPDRDSTYNSPLHF
j_call: TRBJ1-1; v_call: TRBV2; clone_size: -; d_call: -; cdr3_nt: TGTGCCAGCAGTGGAGGGAGCGCTGAAGCTTTCTTT; cdr3_aa: CASSGGSAEAFF
j_call: TRBJ1-1; v_call: TRBV28; clone_size: -; d_call: TRBD1; cdr3_nt: TGTGCCAGCACGTCGATCAGGGGGTTTAGAGGGGAGCTGCTTGAAGCTTTCTTT; cdr3_aa: CASTSIRGFRGELLEAFF